The sequence of this T cell receptor beta chain was determined in a study of OX40 agonist ivuxolimab in advanced cancers. Study summary: Aged roughly 23 to 79 with a mean of around 60 years, they were roughly 83% male. Findings of the study overall: Partial responders at 0.1-3.0 mg/kg had among the lowest clonal expansion.

Only in-frame clones appear in the TCRdb table, and some are missing; sequencing was by immunoSEQ multiplex PCR. This table holds about 83,000 clones, around 84% found once. A remark on this clone: Its antigen remains unknown.

This TCR came from an adult with an advanced solid tumor such as melanoma, head and neck, liver or kidney cancer. Sample: CD4+ or CD8+ T cells sorted from blood, taken in a trial of the OX40 agonist ivuxolimab.

CDR3: CASSQDIREGYNEQFF. The CDR3 DNA reads TGTGCCAGCAGCCAAGATATTCGGGAGGGGTACAATGAGCAGTTCTTC. The chain uses TRBV4-2 and TRBJ2-1, with TRBD2 identical over 8 bases. Trimming took 0 bases from V and 4 from J; bases not matched to a gene: 5. Germline V CDR1 and CDR2: LGHNA, YNFKEQ. The CDR3 has 16 residues.